This T cell receptor (beta chain) was retrieved from a study of blood T cell repertoires in COVID-19. Study-wide context: COVID-19 samples collected from the United States, Italy and Spain covered acute and convalescent phases.

Profiling relied on immunoSEQ multiplex PCR, and the TCRdb table lists in-frame clones only, not all of them. The sample lists around 400,000 clones, about nine tenths occurring once. The CDR3 spans 13 residues. Germline V CDR1 and CDR2: LGHNA, YSLEER. Trimming shortened V by 5 bases and J by 9 bases, and 14 bases separated the two germline ends. The chain joins TRBV4-3 to TRBJ1-5; the D gene is possibly TRBD1 (5 bases). The clonotype originates from a woman between 25 and 40 years old who had recovered from COVID-19. The sample was PBMCs or T cells enriched from blood (not recorded which). CDR3: CASSDSLWRPQHF. CDR3 DNA sequence: TGCGCCAGCAGCGACAGCTTATGGAGGCCCCAGCATTTT.